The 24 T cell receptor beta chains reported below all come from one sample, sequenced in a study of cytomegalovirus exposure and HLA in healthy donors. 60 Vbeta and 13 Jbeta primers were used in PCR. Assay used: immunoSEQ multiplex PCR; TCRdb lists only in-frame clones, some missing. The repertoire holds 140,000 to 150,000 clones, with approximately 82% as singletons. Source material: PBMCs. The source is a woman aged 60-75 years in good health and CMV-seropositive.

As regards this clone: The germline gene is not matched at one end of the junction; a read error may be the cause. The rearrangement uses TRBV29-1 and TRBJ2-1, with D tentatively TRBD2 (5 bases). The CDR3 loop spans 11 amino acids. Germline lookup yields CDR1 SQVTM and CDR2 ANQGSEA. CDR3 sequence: CSVILSGVGIF. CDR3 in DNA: TGCAGCGTCATCTTGAGTGGGGTCGGGATCTTC.

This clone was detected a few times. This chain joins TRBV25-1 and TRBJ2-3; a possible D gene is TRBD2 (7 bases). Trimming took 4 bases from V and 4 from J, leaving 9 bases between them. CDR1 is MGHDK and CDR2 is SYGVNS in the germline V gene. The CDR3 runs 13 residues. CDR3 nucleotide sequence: TGTGCCAGCAGTGGCGGGGGCCCAGATACGCAGTATTTT. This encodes CASSGGGPDTQYF.

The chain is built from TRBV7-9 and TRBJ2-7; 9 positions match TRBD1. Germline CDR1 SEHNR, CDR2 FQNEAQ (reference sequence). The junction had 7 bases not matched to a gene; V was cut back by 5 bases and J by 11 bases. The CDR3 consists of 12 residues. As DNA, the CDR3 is TGTGCCAGCAGCCGGAACAGGGGGCAGGAGTACTTC. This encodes CASSRNRGQEYF.

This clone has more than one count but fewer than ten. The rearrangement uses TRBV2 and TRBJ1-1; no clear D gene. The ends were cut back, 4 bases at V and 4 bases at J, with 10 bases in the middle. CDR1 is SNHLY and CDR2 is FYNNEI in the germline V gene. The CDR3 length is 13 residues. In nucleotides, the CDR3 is TGTGCCAGCAGTGCCAGTCCTGTCACTGAAGCTTTCTTT. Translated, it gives CASSASPVTEAFF.

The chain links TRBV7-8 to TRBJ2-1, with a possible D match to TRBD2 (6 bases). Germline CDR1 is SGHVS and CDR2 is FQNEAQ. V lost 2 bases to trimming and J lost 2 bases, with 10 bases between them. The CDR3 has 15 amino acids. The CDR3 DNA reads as TGTGCCAGCAGCTTAAGCGGGTCAGCCTACAATGAGCAGTTCTTC. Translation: CASSLSGSAYNEQFF.

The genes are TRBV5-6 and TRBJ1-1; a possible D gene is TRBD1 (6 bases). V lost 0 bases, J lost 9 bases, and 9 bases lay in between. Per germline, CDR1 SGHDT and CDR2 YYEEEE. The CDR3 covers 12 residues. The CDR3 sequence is CASSLGGGKAFF. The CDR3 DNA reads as TGTGCCAGCAGCTTGGGAGGGGGAAAAGCTTTCTTT.

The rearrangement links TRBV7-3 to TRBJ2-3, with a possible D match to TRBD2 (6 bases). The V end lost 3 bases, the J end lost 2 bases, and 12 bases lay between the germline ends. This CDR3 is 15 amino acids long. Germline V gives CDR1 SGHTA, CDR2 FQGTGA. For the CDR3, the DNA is TGTGCCAGCAGCTTTTCGGGAGCCGACACAGATACGCAGTATTTT. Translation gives CASSFSGADTDTQYF. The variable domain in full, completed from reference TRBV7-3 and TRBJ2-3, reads GAGVSQTPSNKVTEKGKYVELRCDPISGHTALYWYRQSLGQGPEFLIYFQGTGAADDSGLPNDRFFAVRPEGSVSTLKIQRTERGDSAVYLCASSFSGADTDTQYFGPGTRLTVL.

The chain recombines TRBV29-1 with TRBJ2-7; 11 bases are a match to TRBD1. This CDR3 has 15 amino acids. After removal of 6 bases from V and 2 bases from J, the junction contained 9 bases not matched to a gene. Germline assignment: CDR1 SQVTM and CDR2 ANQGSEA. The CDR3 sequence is CSVEDRGHLAYEQYF. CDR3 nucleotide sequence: TGCAGCGTGGAGGACAGGGGGCATCTTGCCTACGAGCAGTACTTC.

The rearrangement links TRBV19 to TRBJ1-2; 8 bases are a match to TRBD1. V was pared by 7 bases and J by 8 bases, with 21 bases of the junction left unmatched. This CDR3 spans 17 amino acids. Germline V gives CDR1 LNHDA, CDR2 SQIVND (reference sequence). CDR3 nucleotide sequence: TGTGCCAGTACGGGCGTCCGGGACAGGTCCGTCTCTAGCGGCTACACCTTC. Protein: CASTGVRDRSVSSGYTF.

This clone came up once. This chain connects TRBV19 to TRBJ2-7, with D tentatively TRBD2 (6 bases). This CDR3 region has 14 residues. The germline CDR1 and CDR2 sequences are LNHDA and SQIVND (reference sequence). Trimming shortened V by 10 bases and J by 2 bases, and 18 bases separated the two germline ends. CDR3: CATSGREDPYEQYF. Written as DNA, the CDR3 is TGTGCCACCTCTGGAAGGGAGGATCCCTACGAGCAGTACTTC.

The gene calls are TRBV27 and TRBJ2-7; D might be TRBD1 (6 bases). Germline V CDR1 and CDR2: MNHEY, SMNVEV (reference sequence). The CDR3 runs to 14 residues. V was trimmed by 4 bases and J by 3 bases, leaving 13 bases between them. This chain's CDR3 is CASSWGTSNYEQYF. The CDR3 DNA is TGTGCCAGCAGTTGGGGGACATCTAACTACGAGCAGTACTTC.

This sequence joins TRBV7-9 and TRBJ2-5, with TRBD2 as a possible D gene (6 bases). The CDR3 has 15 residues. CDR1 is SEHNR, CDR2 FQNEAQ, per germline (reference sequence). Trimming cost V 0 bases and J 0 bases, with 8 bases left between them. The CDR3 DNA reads TGTGCCAGCAGCTTAGCGGGAGGTTACCAAGAGACCCAGTACTTC. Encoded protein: CASSLAGGYQETQYF.

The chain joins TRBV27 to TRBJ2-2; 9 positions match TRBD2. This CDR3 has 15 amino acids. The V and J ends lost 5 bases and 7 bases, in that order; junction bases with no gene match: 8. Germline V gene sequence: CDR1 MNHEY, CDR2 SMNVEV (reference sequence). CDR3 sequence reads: CASSTGTSPNGELFF. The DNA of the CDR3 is TGTGCCAGCAGTACCGGGACTAGCCCTAACGGGGAGCTGTTTTTT.

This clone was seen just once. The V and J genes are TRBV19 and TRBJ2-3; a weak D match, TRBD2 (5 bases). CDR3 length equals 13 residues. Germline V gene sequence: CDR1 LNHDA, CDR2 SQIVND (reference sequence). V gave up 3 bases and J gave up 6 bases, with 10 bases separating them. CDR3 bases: TGTGCCAGTAGTATCGGCTTAGCGGATACGCAGTATTTT. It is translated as CASSIGLADTQYF.

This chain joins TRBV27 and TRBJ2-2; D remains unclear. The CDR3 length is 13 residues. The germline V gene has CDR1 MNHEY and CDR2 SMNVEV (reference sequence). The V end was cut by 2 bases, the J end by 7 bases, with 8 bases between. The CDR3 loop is CASSLISGGELFF. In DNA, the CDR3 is TGTGCCAGCAGTTTAATTTCAGGCGGGGAGCTGTTTTTT.

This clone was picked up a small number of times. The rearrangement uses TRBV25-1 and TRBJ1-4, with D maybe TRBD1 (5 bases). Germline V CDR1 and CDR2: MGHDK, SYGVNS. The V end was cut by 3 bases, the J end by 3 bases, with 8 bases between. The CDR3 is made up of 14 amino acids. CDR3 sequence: CASSDTGSNEKLFF. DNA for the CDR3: TGTGCCAGCAGTGATACAGGATCTAATGAAAAACTGTTTTTT.

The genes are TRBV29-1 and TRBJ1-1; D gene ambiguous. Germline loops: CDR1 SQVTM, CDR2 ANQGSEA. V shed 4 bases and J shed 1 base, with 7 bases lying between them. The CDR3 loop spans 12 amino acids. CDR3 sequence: CSVVRGNTEAFF. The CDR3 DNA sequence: TGCAGCGTTGTCAGAGGGAACACTGAAGCTTTCTTT.

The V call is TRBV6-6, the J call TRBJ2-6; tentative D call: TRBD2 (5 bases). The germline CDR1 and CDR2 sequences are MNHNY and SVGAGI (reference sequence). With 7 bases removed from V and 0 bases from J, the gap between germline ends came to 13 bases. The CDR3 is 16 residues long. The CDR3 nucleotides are TGTGCCAGCACCAGGACTCGCACCTCTGGGGCCAACGTCCTGACTTTC. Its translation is CASTRTRTSGANVLTF.

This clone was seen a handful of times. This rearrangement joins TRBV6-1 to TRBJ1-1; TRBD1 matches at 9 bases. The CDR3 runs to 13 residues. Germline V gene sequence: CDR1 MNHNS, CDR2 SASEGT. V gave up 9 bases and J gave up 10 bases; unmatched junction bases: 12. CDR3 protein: CASSRDRAVVAFF. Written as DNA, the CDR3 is TGTGCCAGTTCCCGGGACAGGGCAGTCGTAGCTTTCTTT.

The CDR3 DNA reads TGCAGCGCGACTAGCGGGAGCGACGAGCAGTACTTC. This encodes CSATSGSDEQYF. V and J are TRBV29-1 and TRBJ2-7, with 12 bases fitting TRBD2. Unmatched junction bases numbered 3, after V lost 7 bases and J lost 5 bases. The CDR3 loop spans 12 amino acids. CDR1 and CDR2 from the germline V gene are SQVTM and ANQGSEA.

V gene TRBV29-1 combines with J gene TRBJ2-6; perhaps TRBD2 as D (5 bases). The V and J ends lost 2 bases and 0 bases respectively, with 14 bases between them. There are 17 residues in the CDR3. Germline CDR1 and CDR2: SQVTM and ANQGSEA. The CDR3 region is CSVERTRHLSGANVLTF. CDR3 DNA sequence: TGCAGCGTTGAAAGGACTCGACACCTCTCTGGGGCCAACGTCCTGACTTTC.

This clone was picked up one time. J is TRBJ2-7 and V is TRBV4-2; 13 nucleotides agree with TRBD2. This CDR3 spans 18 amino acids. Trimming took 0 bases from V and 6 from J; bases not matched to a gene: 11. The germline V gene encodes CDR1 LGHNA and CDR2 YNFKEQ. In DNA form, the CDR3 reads TGTGCCAGCAGCCAAGAGGTACTACTAGCGGGAGGGGGTAGCGAGCAGTACTTC. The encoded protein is CASSQEVLLAGGGSEQYF.

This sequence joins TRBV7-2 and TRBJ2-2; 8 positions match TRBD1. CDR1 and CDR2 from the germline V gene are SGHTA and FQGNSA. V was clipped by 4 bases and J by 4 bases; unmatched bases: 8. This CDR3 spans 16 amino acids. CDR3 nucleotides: TGTGCCAGCAGCTCCCCCCAGGGGGCGGGCACCGGGGAGCTGTTTTTT. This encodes CASSSPQGAGTGELFF.

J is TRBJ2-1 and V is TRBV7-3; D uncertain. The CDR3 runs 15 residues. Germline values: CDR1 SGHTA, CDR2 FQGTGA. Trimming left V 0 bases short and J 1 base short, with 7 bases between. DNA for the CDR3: TGTGCCAGCAGCTTAACGTCACGGTCCTACAATGAGCAGTTCTTC. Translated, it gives CASSLTSRSYNEQFF.